This section outlines one TCR beta chain sequence together with its context. The data stem from a study of cytomegalovirus exposure and HLA in healthy donors. Some clones are missing from TCRdb's copy, which holds only in-frame ones; the method was immunoSEQ multiplex PCR. Of tens of thousands of clones in the sample, about 95% were seen once. Trimming took off 2 bases at V and 5 bases at J, with 16 bases between the two ends. Per the germline V gene, CDR1 is SGHTA and CDR2 is FQGTGA. CDR3 length: 15 amino acids. The donors were part of the roughly 130-subject validation cohort, which stood apart from the 666-subject first cohort.

Sequenced sample: PBMCs. The rearrangement joins TRBV7-3 to TRBJ2-7, with D tentatively TRBD2 (7 bases). This receptor was obtained from a woman aged 18-29 years in good health and CMV-seronegative. The CDR3 nucleotides are TGTGCCAGCAGCTTAGGGGGGGGCCTCACGAACGAGCAGTACTTC. Translation: CASSLGGGLTNEQYF. Filled out from reference TRBV7-3 and TRBJ2-7, the complete variable domain reads GAGVSQTPSNKVTEKGKYVELRCDPISGHTALYWYRQSLGQGPEFLIYFQGTGAADDSGLPNDRFFAVRPEGSVSTLKIQRTERGDSAVYLCASSLGGGLTNEQYFGPGTRLTVT.